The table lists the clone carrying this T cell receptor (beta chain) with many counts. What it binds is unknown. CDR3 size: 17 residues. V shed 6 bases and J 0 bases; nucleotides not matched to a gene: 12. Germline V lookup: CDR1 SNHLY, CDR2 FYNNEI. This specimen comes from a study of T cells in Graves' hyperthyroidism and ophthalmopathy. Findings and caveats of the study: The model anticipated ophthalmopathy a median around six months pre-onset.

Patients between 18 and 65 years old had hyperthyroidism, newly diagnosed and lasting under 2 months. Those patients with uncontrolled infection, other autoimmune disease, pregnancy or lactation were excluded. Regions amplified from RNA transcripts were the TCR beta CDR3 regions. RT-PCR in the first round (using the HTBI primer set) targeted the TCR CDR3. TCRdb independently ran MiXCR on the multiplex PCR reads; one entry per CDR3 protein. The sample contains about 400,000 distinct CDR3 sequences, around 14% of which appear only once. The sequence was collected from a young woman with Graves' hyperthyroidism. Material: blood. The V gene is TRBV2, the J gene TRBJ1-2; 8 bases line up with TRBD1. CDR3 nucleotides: TGTGCCAGCAGAGCCGGGACAGGACCCCCTACTAACTATGGCTACACCTTC. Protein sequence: CASRAGTGPPTNYGYTF.